A selection of T cell receptor beta chains follows, all from one sample in a study of patients and donors after allogeneic stem cell transplantation. TCRdb re-called the RT-PCR reads with MiXCR, one entry per CDR3 protein. The sample contains some 880,000 distinct CDR3 sequences, 18% of which appear only once. Sequences were obtained from blood, either unsorted or a sorted T cell fraction (not recorded which). The origin of the receptors is a human donor who was either an allogeneic HSCT recipient or a stem cell or donor lymphocyte infusion donor (not recorded which). It is not recorded whose cells these are; they may come from a transplant donor. Each CDR3 is given with its conserved first and last residue. A D gene is named only where the DNA matches it firmly. Clone size is not always given. Where it is, it says once, few, many or a class for expanded clones.

size	V	D	J	CDR3	DNA
few	TRBV12-3/TRBV12-4	.	TRBJ1-2	CASTDSTGNYGYTF	TGTGCCAGCACGGACAGTACGGGTAACTATGGCTACACCTTC
few	TRBV5-4	TRBD2	TRBJ2-3	CASSSQAGGSDTQYF	TGTGCCAGCAGCTCCCAAGCGGGGGGCTCAGATACGCAGTATTTT
few	TRBV12-3/TRBV12-4	.	TRBJ2-3	CASSTGLATSTDTQYF	TGTGCCAGCAGTACCGGGCTTGCAACATCCACAGATACGCAGTATTTT
.	TRBV27	TRBD2	TRBJ2-3	CASSTSSGRAGDTQYF	TGTGCCAGCAGCACGAGTAGCGGGAGGGCCGGGGATACGCAGTATTTT
.	TRBV7-9	.	TRBJ2-7	CASSFNARPLTLYEQYF	TGTGCCAGCAGCTTTAACGCTAGGCCGCTAACCCTCTACGAGCAGTACTTC
few	TRBV12-3/TRBV12-4	.	TRBJ2-7	CASSVMGFYEQYF	TGTGCCAGCAGTGTTATGGGTTTCTACGAGCAGTACTTC
few	TRBV27	.	TRBJ2-7	CASSSQVGYEQYF	TGTGCCAGCAGTAGTCAGGTAGGCTACGAGCAGTACTTC
few	TRBV6-1	.	TRBJ2-1	CASTDAPGTPYNEQFF	TGTGCCAGCACCGATGCCCCCGGGACCCCCTACAATGAGCAGTTCTTC
many	TRBV12-3/TRBV12-4	.	TRBJ1-3	CASSTGNGNTIYF	TGTGCCAGCAGTACAGGGAACGGAAACACCATATATTTT
.	TRBV7-2	TRBD1	TRBJ2-7	CASSLTAGTGGKNEQYF	TGTGCCAGCAGCTTAACCGCCGGGACAGGGGGAAAGAACGAGCAGTACTTC
few	TRBV6-5	.	TRBJ1-1	CASSWKVGTEAFF	TGTGCCAGCAGTTGGAAAGTGGGTACTGAAGCTTTCTTT
.	TRBV20-1	.	TRBJ2-3	CSPVSGARTDTQYF	TGCAGCCCAGTCAGCGGCGCACGCACAGATACGCAGTATTTT
.	TRBV24-1	TRBD2	TRBJ2-1	CATSDFSPSGEQFF	TGTGCCACCAGTGATTTCTCACCTAGCGGCGAGCAGTTCTTC
few	TRBV7-9	.	TRBJ2-7	CASSLLLTGPKYEQYF	TGTGCCAGCAGCTTATTACTTACAGGGCCCAAGTACGAGCAGTACTTC
.	TRBV4-3	TRBD2	TRBJ2-1	CASSQALAAYNEQFF	TGCGCCAGCAGCCAAGCTCTAGCGGCCTACAATGAGCAGTTCTTC
few	TRBV20-1	TRBD1	TRBJ2-3	CSAKGTGTDTQYF	TGCAGTGCTAAAGGGACAGGCACAGATACGCAGTATTTT
.	TRBV20-1	TRBD1	TRBJ1-5	CSVSPGGGNQPQHF	TGCAGTGTTTCCCCAGGGGGCGGCAATCAGCCCCAGCATTTT
few	TRBV11-1	.	TRBJ2-1	CASSPLPYRELKYNEQFF	TGTGCCAGCAGCCCCCTTCCCTACAGGGAACTAAAGTACAATGAGCAGTTCTTC
.	TRBV20-1	.	TRBJ1-1	CSASDDPSRGAFF	TGCAGTGCTAGCGATGACCCTTCAAGGGGGGCTTTCTTT
.	TRBV10-3	.	TRBJ2-2	CAITKGINTGELFF	TGTGCCATCACGAAGGGTATTAACACCGGGGAGCTGTTTTTT
many	TRBV7-2	.	TRBJ1-6	CASSPGRNNSPLHF	TGTGCCAGCAGTCCGGGACGGAATAATTCACCCCTCCACTTT
.	TRBV3-1	.	TRBJ1-1	CASSQGIRRKNTEAFF	TGTGCCAGCAGCCAAGGGATTCGTAGGAAGAACACTGAAGCTTTCTTT
.	TRBV5-5	.	TRBJ1-4	CASRRSGSTNEKLFF	TGTGCCAGCAGACGGAGCGGATCAACTAATGAAAAACTGTTTTTT
once	TRBV5-1	.	TRBJ2-2	CASSSGRPGGKAGELFF	TGCGCCAGCAGCTCGGGGAGGCCCGGGGGAAAGGCCGGGGAGCTGTTTTTT
.	TRBV20-1	.	TRBJ2-7	CSATGTKGGEQYF	TGCAGTGCTACCGGGACTAAAGGGGGAGAGCAGTACTTC
.	TRBV4-1	TRBD2	TRBJ2-5	CASSQGAGVQETQYF	TGCGCCAGCAGCCAAGGGGCGGGGGTCCAAGAGACCCAGTACTTC
.	TRBV20-1	TRBD2	TRBJ2-7	CSARETGTRSYEQYF	TGCAGTGCTAGAGAGACCGGGACTAGGTCTTACGAGCAGTACTTC
.	TRBV5-1	TRBD2	TRBJ2-7	CASTPSGPFGEQYF	TGCGCCAGCACGCCTAGCGGACCCTTTGGCGAGCAGTACTTC
.	TRBV20-1	.	TRBJ1-4	CSAFGSNEKLFF	TGCAGTGCTTTTGGTTCGAATGAAAAACTGTTTTTT
.	TRBV7-2	TRBD1	TRBJ2-5	CASSLRTGSRGTETQYF	TGTGCCAGCAGCCTAAGGACAGGGAGTAGGGGGACGGAGACCCAGTACTTC
.	TRBV5-6	.	TRBJ1-1	CASSLERETGRNTEAFF	TGTGCCAGCAGCTTGGAACGGGAAACTGGCAGGAACACTGAAGCTTTCTTT
many	TRBV5-6	.	TRBJ1-6	CASSANSPLHF	TGTGCCAGCAGTGCTAATTCACCCCTCCACTTT
.	TRBV12-3/TRBV12-4	.	TRBJ1-2	CASSDSPTAYGYTF	TGTGCCAGCAGCGACAGCCCTACAGCCTATGGCTACACCTTC
.	TRBV7-3	.	TRBJ2-3	CASSPQGHTQYF	TGTGCCAGCAGCCCACAGGGACATACGCAGTATTTT
many	TRBV12-3/TRBV12-4	.	TRBJ2-7	CASTLRKDRFDEQYF	TGTGCCAGCACTCTAAGGAAGGATCGATTCGACGAGCAGTACTTC
few	TRBV6-1	.	TRBJ2-6	CATRRPGANVLTF	TGTGCCACACGAAGGCCTGGGGCCAACGTCCTGACTTTC
.	TRBV7-9	TRBD1	TRBJ1-4	CASSVGGSEGEKLFF	TGTGCCAGCAGCGTAGGGGGCTCCGAAGGGGAAAAACTGTTTTTT
.	TRBV20-1	TRBD1	TRBJ1-5	CSARGGTGVKNQPQHF	TGCAGTGCTAGAGGGGGAACAGGGGTTAAGAATCAGCCCCAGCATTTT
few	TRBV20-1	.	TRBJ2-3	CSARSRGAKGTDTQYF	TGCAGTGCCAGGTCCCGGGGGGCGAAAGGCACAGATACGCAGTATTTT
once	TRBV19	.	TRBJ2-6	CASSIETSGANVLTF	TGTGCCAGTAGTATCGAGACTTCTGGGGCCAACGTCCTGACTTTC
many	TRBV3-1	.	TRBJ2-1	CASSQDWGAGNEQFF	TGTGCCAGCAGCCAAGATTGGGGGGCAGGAAATGAGCAGTTCTTC
.	TRBV5-6	TRBD1	TRBJ2-3	CASSPRDSLTDTQYF	TGTGCCAGCAGCCCCCGGGACAGCCTCACAGATACGCAGTATTTT
.	TRBV7-2	.	TRBJ1-1	CASSTPGPLFEAFF	TGTGCCAGCAGCACACCGGGCCCACTTTTTGAAGCTTTCTTT
many	TRBV15	TRBD2	TRBJ2-1	CATSRDASGIREQFF	TGTGCCACCAGCAGAGACGCTAGCGGGATACGTGAGCAGTTCTTC
.	TRBV4-3	.	TRBJ2-3	CASSPQWRGGTDTQYF	TGCGCCAGCAGCCCCCAGTGGCGGGGAGGCACAGATACGCAGTATTTT
.	TRBV6-1	.	TRBJ2-7	CASSELSGEQYF	TGTGCCAGCAGTGAACTTAGCGGCGAGCAGTACTTC
.	TRBV10-3	.	TRBJ2-1	CAISGEIQGGNEQFF	TGTGCCATCAGTGGAGAAATACAGGGTGGCAATGAGCAGTTCTTC
.	TRBV7-8	TRBD2	TRBJ2-7	CASSYTVASGSYSYEQYF	TGTGCCAGCAGCTATACCGTGGCTAGCGGGAGTTATTCCTACGAGCAGTACTTC
few	TRBV6-1	.	TRBJ2-7	CASSEALGAYEQYF	TGTGCCAGCAGTGAAGCGCTAGGGGCCTACGAGCAGTACTTC
few	TRBV25-1	.	TRBJ1-1	CASSEAAEAFF	TGTGCCAGCAGTGAGGCAGCAGAAGCTTTCTTT
many	TRBV5-1	.	TRBJ1-3	CASSLESGKGNTIYF	TGCGCCAGCAGCTTGGAGAGCGGGAAAGGAAACACCATATATTTT
few	TRBV11-3	.	TRBJ2-7	CASSQSGKYEQYF	TGTGCCAGCAGCCAATCGGGGAAATACGAGCAGTACTTC
few	TRBV6-1	TRBD1	TRBJ1-2	CASSEPPGQGIGYTF	TGTGCCAGCAGTGAACCGCCGGGACAGGGAATCGGCTACACCTTC
few	TRBV24-1	TRBD2	TRBJ2-5	CATSDAQLGGETQYF	TGTGCCACCAGTGATGCCCAGTTGGGAGGGGAGACCCAGTACTTC